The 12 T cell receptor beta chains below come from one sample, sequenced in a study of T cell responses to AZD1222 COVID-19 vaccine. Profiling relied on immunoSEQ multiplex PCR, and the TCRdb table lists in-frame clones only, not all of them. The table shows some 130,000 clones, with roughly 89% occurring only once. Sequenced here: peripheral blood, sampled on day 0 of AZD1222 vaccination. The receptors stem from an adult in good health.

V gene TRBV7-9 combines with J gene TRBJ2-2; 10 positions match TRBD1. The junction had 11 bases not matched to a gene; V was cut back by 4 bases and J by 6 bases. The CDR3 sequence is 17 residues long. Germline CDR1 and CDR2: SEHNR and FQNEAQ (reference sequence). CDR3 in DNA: TGTGCCAGCAGCTCGGGACAGGGGAGGATTGGGGCCGGGGAGCTGTTTTTT. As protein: CASSSGQGRIGAGELFF. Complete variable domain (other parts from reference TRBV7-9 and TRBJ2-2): DTGVSQNPRHKITKRGQNVTFRCDPISEHNRLYWYRQTLGQGPEFLTYFQNEAQLEKSRLLSDRFSAERPKGSFSTLEIQRTEQGDSAMYLCASSSGQGRIGAGELFFGEGSRLTVL.

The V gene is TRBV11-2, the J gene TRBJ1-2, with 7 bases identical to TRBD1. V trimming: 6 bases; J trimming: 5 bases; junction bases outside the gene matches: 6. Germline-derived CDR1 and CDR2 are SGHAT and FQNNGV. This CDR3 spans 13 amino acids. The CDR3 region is CASSPGTAYGYTF. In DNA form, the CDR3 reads TGTGCCAGCAGTCCCGGGACAGCTTATGGCTACACCTTC.

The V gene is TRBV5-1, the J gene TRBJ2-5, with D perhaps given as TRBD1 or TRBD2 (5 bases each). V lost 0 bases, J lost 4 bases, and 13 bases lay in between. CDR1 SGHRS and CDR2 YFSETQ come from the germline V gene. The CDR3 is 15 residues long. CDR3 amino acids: CASSLVQEVTETQYF. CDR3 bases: TGCGCCAGCAGCTTGGTACAGGAGGTCACAGAGACCCAGTACTTC.

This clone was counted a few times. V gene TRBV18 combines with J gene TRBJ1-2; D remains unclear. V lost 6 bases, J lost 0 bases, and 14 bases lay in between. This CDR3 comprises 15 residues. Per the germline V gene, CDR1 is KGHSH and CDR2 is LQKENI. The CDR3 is CASSLDHQANYGYTF. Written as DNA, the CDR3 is TGTGCCAGCTCCCTAGACCACCAAGCTAACTATGGCTACACCTTC.

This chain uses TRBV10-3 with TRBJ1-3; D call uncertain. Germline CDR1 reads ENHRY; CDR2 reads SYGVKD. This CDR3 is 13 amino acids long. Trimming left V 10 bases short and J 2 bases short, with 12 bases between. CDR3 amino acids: CATAGDPGNTIYF. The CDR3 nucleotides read TGTGCCACCGCCGGGGATCCTGGAAACACCATATATTTT.

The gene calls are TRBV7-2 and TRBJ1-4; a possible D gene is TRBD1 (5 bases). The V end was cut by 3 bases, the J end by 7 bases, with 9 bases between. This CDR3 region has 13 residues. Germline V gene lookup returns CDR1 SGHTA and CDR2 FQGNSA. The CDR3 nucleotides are TGTGCCAGCAGCTTCCGGGACGGTGAAAAACTGTTTTTT. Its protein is CASSFRDGEKLFF.

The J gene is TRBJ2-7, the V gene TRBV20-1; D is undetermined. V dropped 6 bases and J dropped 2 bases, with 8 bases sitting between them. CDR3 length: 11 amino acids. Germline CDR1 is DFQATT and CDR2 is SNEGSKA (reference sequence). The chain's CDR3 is CSAAGPYEQYF. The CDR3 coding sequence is TGCAGTGCCGCCGGCCCCTACGAGCAGTACTTC.

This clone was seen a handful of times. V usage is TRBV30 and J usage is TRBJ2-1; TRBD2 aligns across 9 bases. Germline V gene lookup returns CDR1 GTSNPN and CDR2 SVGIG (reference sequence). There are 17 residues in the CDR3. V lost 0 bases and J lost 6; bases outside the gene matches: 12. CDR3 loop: CAWSVLRMAGGRNEQFF. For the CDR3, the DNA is TGTGCCTGGAGTGTACTTCGGATGGCGGGGGGGCGCAATGAGCAGTTCTTC.

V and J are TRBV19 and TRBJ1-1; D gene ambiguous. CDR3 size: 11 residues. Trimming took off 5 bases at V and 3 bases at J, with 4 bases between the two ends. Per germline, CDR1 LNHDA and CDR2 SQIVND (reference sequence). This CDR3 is CASSLDTEAFF. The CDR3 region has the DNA TGTGCCAGTAGTTTGGACACTGAAGCTTTCTTT.

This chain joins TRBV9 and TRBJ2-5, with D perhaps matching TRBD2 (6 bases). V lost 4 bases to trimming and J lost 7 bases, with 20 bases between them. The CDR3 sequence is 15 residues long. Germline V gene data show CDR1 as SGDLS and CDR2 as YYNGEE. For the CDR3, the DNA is TGTGCCAGCAGCCCCCAGGGCGGGGTTGGGGGGACCCAGTACTTC. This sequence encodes CASSPQGGVGGTQYF. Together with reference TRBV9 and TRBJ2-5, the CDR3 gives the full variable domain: DSGVTQTPKHLITATGQRVTLRCSPRSGDLSVYWYQQSLDQGLQFLIQYYNGEERAKGNILERFSAQQFPDLHSELNLSSLELGDSALYFCASSPQGGVGGTQYFGPGTRLLVL.

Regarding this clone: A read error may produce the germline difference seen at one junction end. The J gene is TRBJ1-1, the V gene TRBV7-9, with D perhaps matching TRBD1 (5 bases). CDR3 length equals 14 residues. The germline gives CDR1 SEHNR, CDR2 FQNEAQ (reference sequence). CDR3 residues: CASSPRQYLTGAFF. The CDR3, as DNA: TGTGCCAGCAGCCCTAGACAGTACCTCACTGGAGCTTTCTTT.

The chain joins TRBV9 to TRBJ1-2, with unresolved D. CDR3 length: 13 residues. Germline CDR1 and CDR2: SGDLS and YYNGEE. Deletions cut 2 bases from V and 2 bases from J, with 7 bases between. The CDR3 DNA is TGTGCCAGCAGCGTGGGTAGGAACTATGGCTACACCTTC. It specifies CASSVGRNYGYTF.